Detailed here is one T cell receptor (beta chain). The V segment lost 3 bases and the J segment 8 bases; nucleotides outside the gene matches: 11. CDR1 is GTSNPN, CDR2 SVGIG, per germline (reference sequence). This CDR3 comprises 14 residues. TCRdb itself ran the RT-PCR reads through MiXCR, one entry per CDR3 protein. Of about 680,000 distinct CDR3 sequences in the sample, 12% to 15% were seen once. The receptor was isolated from a female donor in good health, serving as a healthy control. This chain connects TRBV30 to TRBJ1-2; 8 bases line up with TRBD1. The specimen sequenced was memory CD4+ T cells from blood. The CDR3 here is CAWSGSTGVAGYTF. The CDR3 coding sequence is TGTGCCTGGAGCGGGTCGACAGGGGTTGCCGGCTACACCTTC.